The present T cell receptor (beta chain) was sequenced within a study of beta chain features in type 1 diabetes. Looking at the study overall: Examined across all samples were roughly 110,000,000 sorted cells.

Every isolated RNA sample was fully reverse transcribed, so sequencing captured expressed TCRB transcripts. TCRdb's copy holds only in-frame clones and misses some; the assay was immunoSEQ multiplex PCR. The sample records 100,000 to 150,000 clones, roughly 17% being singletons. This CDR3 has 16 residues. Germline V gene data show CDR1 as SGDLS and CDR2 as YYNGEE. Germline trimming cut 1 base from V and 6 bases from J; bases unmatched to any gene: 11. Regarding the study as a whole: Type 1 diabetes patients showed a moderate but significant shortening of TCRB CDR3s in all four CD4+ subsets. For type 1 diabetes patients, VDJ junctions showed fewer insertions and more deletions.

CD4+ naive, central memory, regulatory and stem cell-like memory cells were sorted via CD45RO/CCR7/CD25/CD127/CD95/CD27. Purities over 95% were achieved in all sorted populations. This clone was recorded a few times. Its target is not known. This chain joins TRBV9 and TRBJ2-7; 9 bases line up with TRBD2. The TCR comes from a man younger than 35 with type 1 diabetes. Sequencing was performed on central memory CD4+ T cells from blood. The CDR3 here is CASSVSVAGASSEQYF. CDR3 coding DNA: TGTGCCAGCAGCGTATCCGTAGCGGGAGCATCGTCCGAGCAGTACTTC.